Listed here are 6 T cell receptor beta chains from one sample, sequenced in a study of blood T cell repertoires in COVID-19. The data were produced by immunoSEQ multiplex PCR, yet TCRdb's version contains in-frame clones alone and is incomplete. This table has about 240,000 clones, about 83% appearing once. The sequencing sample was made of peripheral blood. The receptors here all came from an elderly man with acute or convalescent COVID-19.

The chain links TRBV6-5 to TRBJ2-3; 7 positions agree with TRBD1. Trimming took 7 bases from V and 7 from J; bases not matched to a gene: 14. This CDR3 contains 15 residues. Germline V gives CDR1 MNHEY, CDR2 SVGAGI. The CDR3 bases are TGTGCCAGCATCGACCCCGCCAAGGGGGCTTATACGCAGTATTTT. It codes for CASIDPAKGAYTQYF.

This clone has only a few counts. The chain has TRBV28 and TRBJ1-2, with 9 bases lining up with TRBD1. Germline lookup yields CDR1 MDHEN and CDR2 SYDVKM. Germline trimming cut 5 bases from V and 3 bases from J; bases unmatched to any gene: 10. This CDR3 has 16 residues. The CDR3 loop is CASSPKQGALDYGYTF. CDR3 bases: TGTGCCAGCAGTCCAAAACAGGGGGCGCTTGACTATGGCTACACCTTC.

V and J are TRBV11-2 and TRBJ2-5; 10 bases align to TRBD2. The CDR3 runs 15 residues. Germline CDR1 is SGHAT and CDR2 is FQNNGV. Losses at the gene ends were 6 bases for V and 0 bases for J; bases not matched to a gene: 4. The CDR3 is CASSSGGPYQETQYF. The CDR3 nucleotides are TGTGCCAGCAGTAGCGGGGGGCCGTACCAAGAGACCCAGTACTTC.

For this clone: Other nucleotide sequences from this sample produce the same CDR3. The chain has TRBV19 and TRBJ1-6, with D maybe TRBD1 (5 bases). This CDR3 is built from 16 residues. The V and J ends lost 5 bases and 10 bases respectively, with 21 bases between them. Germline-derived CDR1 and CDR2 are LNHDA and SQIVND (reference sequence). The CDR3 nucleotides read TGTGCCAGTAGTCCCCGCGCGGGGAATGGGGCCTCACCCCTCCACTTT. Translation: CASSPRAGNGASPLHF.

The V call is TRBV6-1, the J call TRBJ1-1; 9 nucleotides align to TRBD1. CDR3 length equals 15 residues. J gave up 10 bases and V 1 base, and 10 bases lay outside the gene matches. Germline CDR1 MNHNS, CDR2 SASEGT. CDR3 protein: CASSEDVWDRVAAFF. In DNA, the CDR3 is TGTGCCAGCAGTGAAGATGTATGGGACAGGGTGGCAGCTTTCTTT.

V gene TRBV5-1 combines with J gene TRBJ1-1, with 8 bases aligning to TRBD1. Trimming at V came to 3 bases and at J to 0 bases, leaving 4 bases not matched to a gene. The CDR3 length is 15 residues. CDR1 and CDR2 from the germline V gene are SGHRS and YFSETQ. CDR3 sequence (DNA): TGCGCCAGCAGCTCAAAGGACAGGGTGAACACTGAAGCTTTCTTT. As protein: CASSSKDRVNTEAFF.